This TCR beta chain was recovered during a study of cytomegalovirus exposure and HLA in healthy donors. In the PCR, 60 Vbeta and 13 Jbeta primers were used. Assay used: immunoSEQ multiplex PCR; TCRdb lists only in-frame clones, some missing. The sample contains around 200,000 clones, roughly 79% of which appear only once. There are a few counts of this clone. Antigen: not known. CDR1 LNHNV and CDR2 YYDKDF come from the germline V gene (reference sequence). V lost 3 bases and J 0 bases, leaving 9 bases between the germline ends. The CDR3 covers 15 residues. General study points: When presence/absence was analysed, sequencing depth was taken to be roughly uniform across donors.

The rearrangement uses TRBV15 and TRBJ1-5; D ambiguous. The source is a man younger than 40 in good health and CMV-seronegative. The sequencing input was PBMCs. The CDR3, as DNA: TGTGCCACCAGCAGTGGTTTTAGTAGCAATCAGCCCCAGCATTTT. Encoded protein: CATSSGFSSNQPQHF.